The clone carrying this TCR beta chain was recorded many times. The data stem from a study of shared clonotypes between healthy human individuals. Assay used: immunoSEQ multiplex PCR; TCRdb lists only in-frame clones, some missing. In the table there are about 680,000 clones, about 91% of which are singletons. Cells designated naive CD8 were CD45RO-negative and were positively selected for CCR7, with terminally differentiated effector memory CD45RA+ cells excluded. V shed 7 bases and J shed 4 bases, with 11 bases lying between them. The germline gives CDR1 MDHEN, CDR2 SYDVKM. This CDR3 spans 12 amino acids.

The receptor was isolated from a young man in good health. The genes are TRBV28 and TRBJ2-7; tentative D call: TRBD1 (6 bases). Sequenced input: naive CD8+ T cells sorted from blood. Here the CDR3 reads CASTGTRYEQYF. Here the CDR3 DNA reads TGTGCCAGCACCGGGACAAGATACGAGCAGTACTTC.